The 22 T cell receptor beta chains below all came from one sample that was sequenced in a study of blood T cells in healthy people across ages. The second PCR ran roughly 7 to 11 cycles with a sample-barcoded 5' primer and J-beta primers. TCRdb reanalysed the 5' RACE reads using MiXCR and keeps one entry per CDR3 protein. The sample has approximately 730,000 distinct CDR3 sequences; approximately 43% are singletons. The specimen sequenced was blood. The receptors originated from a woman aged 55-70 years in good health.

This clonotype was detected only a few times. V is TRBV27 and J is TRBJ1-4; D remains ambiguous. The germline V and J ends were trimmed by 4 bases and 4 bases, with 10 bases remaining between them. This CDR3 is built from 14 residues. Germline V gene sequence: CDR1 MNHEY, CDR2 SMNVEV (reference sequence). The CDR3 DNA follows: TGTGCCAGCAGTTCCCGGAAAGTTAATGAAAAACTGTTTTTT. It specifies CASSSRKVNEKLFF.

This clonotype was recorded at least ten times. The rearrangement uses TRBV4-1 and TRBJ2-1, with a weak D call TRBD2 (6 bases). Germline V gives CDR1 MGHRA, CDR2 YSYEKL. The CDR3 covers 17 residues. The V end lost 5 bases, the J end lost 1 base, and 18 bases lay between the germline ends. CDR3: CASSGGDLGLSYNEQFF. CDR3 DNA: TGCGCCAGCAGCGGAGGGGACCTCGGCCTATCCTACAATGAGCAGTTCTTC.

The chain joins TRBV29-1 to TRBJ2-3; TRBD2 matches 12 bases. The CDR3 spans 15 residues. The V segment lost 4 bases and the J segment 1 base; nucleotides outside the gene matches: 3. Germline V CDR1 and CDR2: SQVTM, ANQGSEA. The CDR3 loop is CSVVASGRGTDTQYF. Written as DNA, the CDR3 is TGCAGCGTTGTCGCTAGCGGGAGGGGCACAGATACGCAGTATTTT.

Of note for this clonotype: A much larger clone lies a single base off, so this may be a read error. The rearrangement links TRBV4-2 to TRBJ1-2; unclear D gene. Germline CDR1 LGHNA, CDR2 YNFKEQ. V lost 1 base to trimming and J lost 3 bases, with 12 bases between them. This CDR3 is built from 15 residues. CDR3 loop: CASSQVADVDYGYTF. DNA for the CDR3: TGTGCCAGCAGCCAAGTTGCGGACGTCGACTATGGCTACACCTTC.

The rearrangement uses TRBV6-6 and TRBJ2-7, with TRBD1 identical over 7 bases. The CDR3 is 14 amino acids. CDR1 MNHNY and CDR2 SVGAGI come from the germline V gene (reference sequence). The junction had 8 bases not matched to a gene; V was cut back by 6 bases and J by 3 bases. Here the CDR3 DNA reads TGTGCCAGCAGCAGACAGGGTCCCTACTACGAGCAGTACTTC. Translated: CASSRQGPYYEQYF.

This clonotype was found a few times. The chain links TRBV9 to TRBJ2-1; 9 positions agree with TRBD2. The CDR3 totals 17 residues. V shed 0 bases, J shed 2 bases, and the junction held 6 bases outside the gene matches. Germline CDR1 SGDLS, CDR2 YYNGEE. CDR3: CASSVGGGGVTYNEQFF. The CDR3 nucleotides read TGTGCCAGCAGCGTAGGGGGCGGGGGGGTGACCTACAATGAGCAGTTCTTC.

The chain combines TRBV18 with TRBJ2-7, with 9 bases fitting TRBD1. In germline, CDR1 is KGHSH, CDR2 LQKENI. The trim removed 4 bases at V and 4 bases at J, leaving 8 bases unmatched. This CDR3 is 15 amino acids long. This CDR3 reads CASSRPGTGIYEQYF. CDR3 in DNA: TGTGCCAGCTCACGCCCCGGGACAGGGATATACGAGCAGTACTTC. Looking up the rest from reference TRBV18 and TRBJ2-7 gives the full variable domain: NAGVMQNPRHLVRRRGQEARLRCSPMKGHSHVYWYRQLPEEGLKFMVYLQKENIIDESGMPKERFSAEFPKEGPSILRIQQVVRGDSAAYFCASSRPGTGIYEQYFGPGTRLTVT.

Note on this clonotype: A clone one base away is much larger, so this may be a read error. CDR3 DNA sequence: TGTGCCATCAGTAAGGCGGGGAACCAAGGGACCCAGTACTTC. Translating gives CAISKAGNQGTQYF. This chain uses TRBV10-3 with TRBJ2-5; tentatively, D is TRBD2 (6 bases). Germline CDR1 reads ENHRY; CDR2 reads SYGVKD. CDR3 length: 14 residues.

About this clonotype itself: This sequence may be a read error, since a much larger clone differs from it by one base. The V gene is TRBV6-2 or TRBV6-3, the J gene TRBJ2-1, with a possible D match to TRBD1 (5 bases). This CDR3 is built from 13 residues. The germline V gene encodes CDR1 MNHEY and CDR2 SVGEGT. This chain's CDR3 is CTSSYPQGNEQFF. The CDR3, as DNA: TGTACCAGCAGTTACCCCCAGGGCAATGAGCAGTTCTTC.

The chain uses TRBV20-1 and TRBJ2-5, with 8 bases identical to TRBD2. Trimming cost V 3 bases and J 4 bases; bases outside gene matches: 4. The CDR3 spans 13 residues. Germline CDR1 and CDR2: DFQATT and SNEGSKA (reference sequence). In DNA, the CDR3 is TGCAGTGCTAGCGGGGGGGCCGGAGAGACCCAGTACTTC. It encodes CSASGGAGETQYF.

A word on this clonotype: One base away lies a much larger clone, so this may be a sequencing read error. The chain combines TRBV4-2 with TRBJ2-1; tentatively, D is TRBD2 (5 bases). The J call is in doubt because the DNA end fits TRBJ2-7 better. CDR3 length equals 17 residues. Germline CDR1 LGHNA, CDR2 YNFKEQ. CDR3 DNA: TGTGCCAGCAGCCAGGGGAAAACTTCTAGCTCCTACAATGAGCAGTACTTC. It encodes CASSQGKTSSSYNEQYF.

This clonotype has a single count. The chain is built from TRBV20-1 and TRBJ1-1, with no clear D. From germline, CDR1 is DFQATT and CDR2 SNEGSKA (reference sequence). This CDR3 has 11 residues. Trimming cost V 8 bases and J 1 base, with 8 bases left between them. The CDR3 coding sequence is TGCAGTTCTCCCGAGAACACTGAAGCTTTCTTT. Translated: CSSPENTEAFF.

This clonotype was seen only a few times. The chain combines TRBV7-3 with TRBJ2-7; 7 nucleotides agree with TRBD1. The junction had 7 bases not matched to a gene; V was cut back by 5 bases and J by 6 bases. Germline V gene lookup returns CDR1 SGHTA and CDR2 FQGTGA. The CDR3 has 13 residues. CDR3 region: CASSAGTEREQYF. In nucleotides, the CDR3 is TGTGCCAGCAGCGCCGGGACAGAACGCGAGCAGTACTTC.

This clonotype showed up just a few times. The rearrangement uses TRBV9 and TRBJ1-1; 7 nucleotides line up with TRBD1. Germline assignment: CDR1 SGDLS and CDR2 YYNGEE. J was trimmed by 6 bases and V by 4 bases; bases with no gene match: 21. The CDR3 consists of 18 residues. CDR3 nucleotides: TGTGCCAGCAGCCCAATAACCGGGACAGCCTCAACCCCTCCTGAAGCTTTCTTT. Translation: CASSPITGTASTPPEAFF.

This clonotype was recorded many times. The chain is built from TRBV2 and TRBJ2-5, with 8 bases matching TRBD1. Germline-derived CDR1 and CDR2 are SNHLY and FYNNEI. Germline trimming cut 5 bases from V and 5 bases from J; bases unmatched to any gene: 4. This CDR3 is built from 13 residues. In DNA, the CDR3 is TGTGCCAGCAGTCAGGGGGCAAAGGAGACCCAGTACTTC. Translation gives CASSQGAKETQYF. Filled out from reference TRBV2 and TRBJ2-5, the complete variable domain reads EPEVTQTPSHQVTQMGQEVILRCVPISNHLYFYWYRQILGQKVEFLVSFYNNEISEKSEIFDDQFSVERPDGSNFTLKIRSTKLEDSAMYFCASSQGAKETQYFGPGTRLLVL.

This clonotype was counted many times. The V and J genes are TRBV10-3 and TRBJ2-5; the D gene is possibly TRBD2 (5 bases). V was shortened by 6 bases and J by 4 bases, with 18 bases between the two germline ends. The CDR3 totals 15 residues. Germline V gene sequence: CDR1 ENHRY, CDR2 SYGVKD. The CDR3 spells CAISAPGLVGETQYF. The CDR3 DNA sequence: TGTGCCATCAGCGCTCCAGGACTGGTTGGAGAGACCCAGTACTTC.

The V gene is TRBV5-6, the J gene TRBJ2-1; 7 bases fit TRBD1. The J segment lost 5 bases and the V segment lost 4 bases, leaving 6 bases of the junction unmatched. The CDR3 is 14 residues long. Germline lookup yields CDR1 SGHDT and CDR2 YYEEEE. The CDR3 loop reads CASSMTGSHNEQFF. CDR3 nucleotides: TGTGCCAGCAGCATGACAGGGTCCCACAATGAGCAGTTCTTC.

The V call is TRBV4-2, the J call TRBJ2-1; 9 positions agree with TRBD2. Germline V gene lookup returns CDR1 LGHNA and CDR2 YNFKEQ. With V trimmed by 1 base and J by 3 bases, 4 bases remained unmatched. The CDR3 is 16 amino acids. This CDR3 reads CASSQVGTSFYNEQFF. CDR3 coding DNA: TGTGCCAGCAGCCAAGTAGGGACTAGCTTCTACAATGAGCAGTTCTTC.

V is TRBV10-3 and J is TRBJ1-6; D is unresolved. Trimming took off 4 bases at V and 10 bases at J, with 8 bases between the two ends. Germline CDR1 and CDR2: ENHRY and SYGVKD. The CDR3 runs 12 residues. The CDR3 spells CAISVADSPLHF. In nucleotides, the CDR3 is TGTGCCATCAGTGTGGCCGACTCACCCCTCCACTTT.

V is TRBV3-1 and J is TRBJ2-7; D is unresolved. The CDR3 has 14 amino acids. The V gene lost 5 bases and the J gene lost 0 bases, with 11 bases spanning the gap. Germline V gene data show CDR1 as LGHDT and CDR2 as YNNKEL (reference sequence). The CDR3 loop reads CASSETRASYEQYF. CDR3 nucleotide sequence: TGTGCCAGCAGCGAGACACGGGCCTCCTACGAGCAGTACTTC.

This clonotype was observed a few times. V and J are TRBV21-1 and TRBJ1-5; the listed D gene, TRBD1, was not tested against the DNA. TRBV21-1 is reported as a pseudogene. This CDR3 has 15 amino acids. The CDR3 DNA sequence: TGTGCCAGCAGCAAAAAGGACAGGGTTGTGCAGCCCCAGCATTTT. Residues: CASSKKDRVVQPQHF.

This clonotype was found a few times. This chain joins TRBV10-2 and TRBJ1-5, with 8 bases identical to TRBD1. The V segment lost 8 bases and the J segment 0 bases; nucleotides outside the gene matches: 3. The germline CDR1 and CDR2 sequences are WSHSY and SAAADI. CDR3 size: 14 residues. CDR3 sequence reads: CASGTGYSNQPQHF. CDR3 in DNA: TGCGCCAGCGGGACAGGTTATAGCAATCAGCCCCAGCATTTT.